Sequencing of this T cell receptor (beta chain) was carried out in a study of T cell clones after liver transplantation. Turning to the study itself: Post-transplant blood was tracked for graft-donor-reactive T cell clones identified in a pre-transplant mixed lymphocyte reaction. The study, taken as a whole, reports: Post-transplant time points were not standardized, so conclusions are preliminary.

Sorting of unstimulated PBMCs yielded separate CD3+CD4+ and CD3+CD8+ fractions. Turning to this clone: Its antigen is still unknown.

Clones were sequenced by immunoSEQ multiplex PCR, and TCRdb holds only the in-frame ones, with some missing. This repertoire shows roughly 70,000 clones, 90% found once; its top ten account for approximately 2.5%. The specimen was CD4+ T cells from blood, collected before liver transplant. This receptor was identified in a human donor who received a liver transplant.

CDR3 nucleotide sequence: TGTGCCAGCAGTTACTCAGGAAACACCGGGGAGCTGTTTTTT. As protein: CASSYSGNTGELFF. The chain uses TRBV6-5 and TRBJ2-2, with D hard to call. The ends were cut back, 0 bases at V and 2 bases at J, with 4 bases in the middle. Germline V gives CDR1 MNHEY, CDR2 SVGAGI. This CDR3 has 14 amino acids.